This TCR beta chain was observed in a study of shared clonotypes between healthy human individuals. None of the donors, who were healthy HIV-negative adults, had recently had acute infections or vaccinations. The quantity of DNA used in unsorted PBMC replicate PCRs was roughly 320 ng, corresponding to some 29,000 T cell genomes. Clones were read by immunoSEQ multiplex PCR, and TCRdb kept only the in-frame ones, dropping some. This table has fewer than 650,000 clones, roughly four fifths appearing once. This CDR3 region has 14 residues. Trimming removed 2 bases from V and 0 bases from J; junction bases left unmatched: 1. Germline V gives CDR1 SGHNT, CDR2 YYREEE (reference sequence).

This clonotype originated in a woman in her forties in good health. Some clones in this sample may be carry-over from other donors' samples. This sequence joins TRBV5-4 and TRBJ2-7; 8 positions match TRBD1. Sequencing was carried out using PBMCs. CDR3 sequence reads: CASSFTGGSYEQYF. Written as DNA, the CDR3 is TGTGCCAGCAGCTTTACAGGGGGCTCCTACGAGCAGTACTTC.